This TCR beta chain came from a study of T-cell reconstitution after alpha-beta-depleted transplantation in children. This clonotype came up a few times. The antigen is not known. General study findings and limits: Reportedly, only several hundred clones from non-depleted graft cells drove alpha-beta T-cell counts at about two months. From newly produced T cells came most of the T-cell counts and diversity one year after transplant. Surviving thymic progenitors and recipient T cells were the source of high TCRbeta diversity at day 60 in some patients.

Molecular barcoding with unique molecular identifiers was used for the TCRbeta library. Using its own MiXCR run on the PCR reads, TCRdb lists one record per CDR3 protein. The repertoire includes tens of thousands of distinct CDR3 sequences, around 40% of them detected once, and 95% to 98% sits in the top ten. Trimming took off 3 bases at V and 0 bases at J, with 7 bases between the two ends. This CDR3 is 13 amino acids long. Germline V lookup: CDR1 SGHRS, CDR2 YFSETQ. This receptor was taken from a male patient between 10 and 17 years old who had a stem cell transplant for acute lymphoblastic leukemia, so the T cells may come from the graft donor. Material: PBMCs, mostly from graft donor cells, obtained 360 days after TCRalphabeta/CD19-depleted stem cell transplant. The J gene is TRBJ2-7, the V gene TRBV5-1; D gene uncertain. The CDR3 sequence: CASSYRLSYEQYF. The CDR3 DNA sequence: TGCGCCAGCAGCTACCGACTCTCCTACGAGCAGTACTTC.